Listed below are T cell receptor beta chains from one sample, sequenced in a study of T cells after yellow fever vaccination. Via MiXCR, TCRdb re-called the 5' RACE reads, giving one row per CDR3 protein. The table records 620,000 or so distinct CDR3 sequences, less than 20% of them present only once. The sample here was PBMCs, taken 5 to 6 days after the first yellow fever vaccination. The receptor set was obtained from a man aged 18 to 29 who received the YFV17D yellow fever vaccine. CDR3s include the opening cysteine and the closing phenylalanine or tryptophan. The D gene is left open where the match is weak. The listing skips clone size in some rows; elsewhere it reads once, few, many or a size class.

cdr3_nt: TGTGCCAGCAGGAGTGGGTCCTTGCGACAAGAGACCCAGTACTTC
cdr3_aa: CASRSGSLRQETQYF
j_call: TRBJ2-5
clone_size: few
v_call: TRBV7-9
d_call: .

cdr3_nt: TGTGCCAGCTCATCCCGGGTCCCTGACACCTCTGGGGCCAACGTCCTGACTTTC
cdr3_aa: CASSSRVPDTSGANVLTF
j_call: TRBJ2-6
clone_size: .
v_call: TRBV18
d_call: .

cdr3_nt: TGTGCCAGCAGCCAAGTCGGGGGGGATTCACCCCTCCACTTT
cdr3_aa: CASSQVGGDSPLHF
j_call: TRBJ1-6
clone_size: many
v_call: TRBV3-1
d_call: .

cdr3_nt: TGCGCCAGCAGCCACTCCGGCCCTAGCGGGGGATACAATGAGCAGTTCTTC
cdr3_aa: CASSHSGPSGGYNEQFF
j_call: TRBJ2-1
clone_size: .
v_call: TRBV4-1
d_call: TRBD2

cdr3_nt: TGTGCCAGCAGCTTAGGTGGGACTAGCGGGGGAGAGACCCAGTACTTC
cdr3_aa: CASSLGGTSGGETQYF
j_call: TRBJ2-5
clone_size: few
v_call: TRBV7-2
d_call: TRBD2

cdr3_nt: TGTGCCAGCAGCTTCGCAGGGGGCAATCAGCCCCAGCATTTT
cdr3_aa: CASSFAGGNQPQHF
j_call: TRBJ1-5
clone_size: few
v_call: TRBV7-9
d_call: .

cdr3_nt: TGTGCCAGCAGCTTGAACCTAGCGGGGGGACAAGAGACCCAGTACTTC
cdr3_aa: CASSLNLAGGQETQYF
j_call: TRBJ2-5
clone_size: few
v_call: TRBV5-5
d_call: TRBD2

cdr3_nt: TGTGCCAGTAGGAAAGGGACAGGTAAAGTCAGTGAGCAGTTCTTC
cdr3_aa: CASRKGTGKVSEQFF
j_call: TRBJ2-1
clone_size: .
v_call: TRBV19
d_call: TRBD1

cdr3_nt: TGTGCCAGCAGCCCTGATCACGGACAGCCTCAGTACTTC
cdr3_aa: CASSPDHGQPQYF
j_call: TRBJ2-4
clone_size: few
v_call: TRBV5-4
d_call: .

cdr3_nt: TGCGCCAGCAGCCAGGGACAGGGGGCTATGTACGAGCAGTACTTC
cdr3_aa: CASSQGQGAMYEQYF
j_call: TRBJ2-7
clone_size: .
v_call: TRBV4-3
d_call: TRBD1

cdr3_nt: TGTGCCAGCAGCCGGACTAGCGGACCCTACGAGCAGTACTTC
cdr3_aa: CASSRTSGPYEQYF
j_call: TRBJ2-7
clone_size: .
v_call: TRBV7-8
d_call: TRBD2

cdr3_nt: TGTGCCACCTTAACCTCTAGCGGGGGGTACACCGGGGAGCTGTTTTTT
cdr3_aa: CATLTSSGGYTGELFF
j_call: TRBJ2-2
clone_size: .
v_call: TRBV28
d_call: TRBD2

cdr3_nt: TGCGCCAGCAGCTGGTGGGGGGGCACAGATACGCAGTATTTT
cdr3_aa: CASSWWGGTDTQYF
j_call: TRBJ2-3
clone_size: many
v_call: TRBV5-1
d_call: .

cdr3_nt: TGTGCCAGCAGCTTAAGACAGGGGCAAGAGACCCAGTACTTC
cdr3_aa: CASSLRQGQETQYF
j_call: TRBJ2-5
clone_size: .
v_call: TRBV7-9
d_call: TRBD1

cdr3_nt: TGTGCCAGCAGTTACAATCCCAAAGCGGGCTACACCTTC
cdr3_aa: CASSYNPKAGYTF
j_call: TRBJ1-2
clone_size: few
v_call: TRBV6-5
d_call: .

cdr3_nt: TGTGCCAGCTCTACCGGGGCCGGATACGAGCAGTACTTC
cdr3_aa: CASSTGAGYEQYF
j_call: TRBJ2-7
clone_size: .
v_call: TRBV18
d_call: .

cdr3_nt: TGTGCCAGCAGGAGACAGGGGGCGAGGTACGAGCAGTACTTC
cdr3_aa: CASRRQGARYEQYF
j_call: TRBJ2-7
clone_size: few
v_call: TRBV12-3/TRBV12-4
d_call: TRBD1

cdr3_nt: TGTGCCAGCAGCATGGGGGGCTTGGGGTCGCAAGAGACCCAGTACTTC
cdr3_aa: CASSMGGLGSQETQYF
j_call: TRBJ2-5
clone_size: .
v_call: TRBV11-2
d_call: .

cdr3_nt: TGTGCCAGCAGATGGGACAGACCTAGCACAGATACGCAGTATTTT
cdr3_aa: CASRWDRPSTDTQYF
j_call: TRBJ2-3
clone_size: .
v_call: TRBV6-1
d_call: TRBD1

cdr3_nt: TGTGCCAGCAGTTTCGAGCCGATTGGGCGAGAGACCCAGTACTTC
cdr3_aa: CASSFEPIGRETQYF
j_call: TRBJ2-5
clone_size: few
v_call: TRBV12-3/TRBV12-4
d_call: .

cdr3_nt: TGTGCCAGCGGGGACAGGGACCCGTTCTTC
cdr3_aa: CASGDRDPFF
j_call: TRBJ2-1
clone_size: .
v_call: TRBV6-5
d_call: TRBD1

cdr3_nt: TGTGCCAGCAGCGTAGTTGGGACAGGGGACGAGCAGTACTTC
cdr3_aa: CASSVVGTGDEQYF
j_call: TRBJ2-7
clone_size: few
v_call: TRBV9
d_call: TRBD1

cdr3_nt: TGTGCCAGCTCTCCCACCTCACAGGGGGCAGACTATGGCTACACCTTC
cdr3_aa: CASSPTSQGADYGYTF
j_call: TRBJ1-2
clone_size: .
v_call: TRBV25-1
d_call: TRBD1

cdr3_nt: TGCAGCGTTGAAGGGCAGGGGCGTCAGACCCAGTACTTC
cdr3_aa: CSVEGQGRQTQYF
j_call: TRBJ2-5
clone_size: few
v_call: TRBV29-1
d_call: .

cdr3_nt: TGCGCCAGCAGCCCGCCGGCGGGGGTCCCTAACCTCAATCAGCCCCAGCATTTT
cdr3_aa: CASSPPAGVPNLNQPQHF
j_call: TRBJ1-5
clone_size: few
v_call: TRBV4-1
d_call: .

cdr3_nt: TGTGCCAGCATTGGGCAGTCTGGCTACACCTTC
cdr3_aa: CASIGQSGYTF
j_call: TRBJ1-2
clone_size: .
v_call: TRBV6-6
d_call: .

cdr3_nt: TGTGCCAGCAGCTTCTCGGACGGTGGAAACACCATATATTTT
cdr3_aa: CASSFSDGGNTIYF
j_call: TRBJ1-3
clone_size: .
v_call: TRBV11-2
d_call: .

cdr3_nt: TGTGCCTGTTCGGAAGAGACCCAGTACTTC
cdr3_aa: CACSEETQYF
j_call: TRBJ2-5
clone_size: .
v_call: TRBV30
d_call: .

cdr3_nt: TGCAGTGCTAGCCGGGGACAGGGGGCCTACGAGCAGTACTTC
cdr3_aa: CSASRGQGAYEQYF
j_call: TRBJ2-7
clone_size: .
v_call: TRBV20-1
d_call: TRBD1

cdr3_nt: TGCGCCAGCAGCCAAAACCCAAGCGCCACTAATTCACCCCTCCACTTT
cdr3_aa: CASSQNPSATNSPLHF
j_call: TRBJ1-6
clone_size: .
v_call: TRBV4-3
d_call: .

cdr3_nt: TGTGCCAGCAGCTCCCCGGGCCTCGGTGGCCAAGAGACCCAGTACTTC
cdr3_aa: CASSSPGLGGQETQYF
j_call: TRBJ2-5
clone_size: .
v_call: TRBV7-2
d_call: .

cdr3_nt: TGTGCCACCAGCAGAGCAAAGGGGGACTCTGGAAACACCATATATTTT
cdr3_aa: CATSRAKGDSGNTIYF
j_call: TRBJ1-3
clone_size: few
v_call: TRBV15
d_call: .

cdr3_nt: TGTGCCAGCAGCTCCCTCGCAGCGGGGGGTAGAGATACGCAGTATTTT
cdr3_aa: CASSSLAAGGRDTQYF
j_call: TRBJ2-3
clone_size: few
v_call: TRBV7-9
d_call: TRBD2

cdr3_nt: TGTGCCAGCCGCGAATATTCGGGCCCCCTGGGCGGGGAGCTGTTTTTT
cdr3_aa: CASREYSGPLGGELFF
j_call: TRBJ2-2
clone_size: .
v_call: TRBV7-9
d_call: .

cdr3_nt: TGTGCCAGCAGTTCCCGCCGAGTTGGGTGGGGGGTTGAGGTCGAGACCCAGTACTTC
cdr3_aa: CASSSRRVGWGVEVETQYF
j_call: TRBJ2-5
clone_size: .
v_call: TRBV6-5
d_call: .

cdr3_nt: TGTGCCAGCGGACAGGGCGGGAATTCACCCCTCCACTTT
cdr3_aa: CASGQGGNSPLHF
j_call: TRBJ1-6
clone_size: many
v_call: TRBV19
d_call: TRBD1

cdr3_nt: TGCAGTGCTAGGAGGGACCTTCCTTACGGCTACACCTTC
cdr3_aa: CSARRDLPYGYTF
j_call: TRBJ1-2
clone_size: few
v_call: TRBV20-1
d_call: .

cdr3_nt: TGTGCCAGCAGCGTGAGACAGACGGCTGAGCAGTTCTTC
cdr3_aa: CASSVRQTAEQFF
j_call: TRBJ2-1
clone_size: few
v_call: TRBV9
d_call: .

cdr3_nt: TGCGCCAGCAGCCTCCGGGACTCACAAGAGACCCAGTACTTC
cdr3_aa: CASSLRDSQETQYF
j_call: TRBJ2-5
clone_size: few
v_call: TRBV5-1
d_call: .

cdr3_nt: TGCGCCAGCAGACAACTTACAGGGACACCGGAGCTGTTTTTT
cdr3_aa: CASRQLTGTPELFF
j_call: TRBJ2-2
clone_size: few
v_call: TRBV4-1
d_call: .

cdr3_nt: TGTGCCAGCAGTCCCCCGACAGGATCTTACGAGCAGTACTTC
cdr3_aa: CASSPPTGSYEQYF
j_call: TRBJ2-7
clone_size: few
v_call: TRBV6-2/TRBV6-3
d_call: .

cdr3_nt: TGTGCCATCAGTGTACAGGGTACCTCCTACAATGAGCAGTTCTTC
cdr3_aa: CAISVQGTSYNEQFF
j_call: TRBJ2-1
clone_size: many
v_call: TRBV10-3
d_call: .

cdr3_nt: TGCAGTGCAAGGGACAGGGGGGACATTCAGTACTTC
cdr3_aa: CSARDRGDIQYF
j_call: TRBJ2-4
clone_size: many
v_call: TRBV20-1
d_call: TRBD1

cdr3_nt: TGCGCCAGCAGCCAAGAAGCATCGGGGGGCTGGGAGGTTGGCTACACCTTC
cdr3_aa: CASSQEASGGWEVGYTF
j_call: TRBJ1-2
clone_size: few
v_call: TRBV4-3
d_call: .